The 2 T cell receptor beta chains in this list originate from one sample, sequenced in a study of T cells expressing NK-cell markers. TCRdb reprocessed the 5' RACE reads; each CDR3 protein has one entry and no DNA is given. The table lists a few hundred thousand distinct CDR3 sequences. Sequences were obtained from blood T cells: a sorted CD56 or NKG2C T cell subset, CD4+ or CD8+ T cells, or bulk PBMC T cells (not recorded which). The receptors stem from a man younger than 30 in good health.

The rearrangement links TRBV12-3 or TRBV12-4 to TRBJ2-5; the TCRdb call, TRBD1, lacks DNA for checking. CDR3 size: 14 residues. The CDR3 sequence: CASSPGQSQETQYF.

CDR3 sequence: CASSSLDRERDNEQFF. This chain uses TRBV12-3 or TRBV12-4 with TRBJ2-1; with no DNA, the TCRdb D assignment of TRBD1 cannot be verified. The CDR3 runs 16 residues.